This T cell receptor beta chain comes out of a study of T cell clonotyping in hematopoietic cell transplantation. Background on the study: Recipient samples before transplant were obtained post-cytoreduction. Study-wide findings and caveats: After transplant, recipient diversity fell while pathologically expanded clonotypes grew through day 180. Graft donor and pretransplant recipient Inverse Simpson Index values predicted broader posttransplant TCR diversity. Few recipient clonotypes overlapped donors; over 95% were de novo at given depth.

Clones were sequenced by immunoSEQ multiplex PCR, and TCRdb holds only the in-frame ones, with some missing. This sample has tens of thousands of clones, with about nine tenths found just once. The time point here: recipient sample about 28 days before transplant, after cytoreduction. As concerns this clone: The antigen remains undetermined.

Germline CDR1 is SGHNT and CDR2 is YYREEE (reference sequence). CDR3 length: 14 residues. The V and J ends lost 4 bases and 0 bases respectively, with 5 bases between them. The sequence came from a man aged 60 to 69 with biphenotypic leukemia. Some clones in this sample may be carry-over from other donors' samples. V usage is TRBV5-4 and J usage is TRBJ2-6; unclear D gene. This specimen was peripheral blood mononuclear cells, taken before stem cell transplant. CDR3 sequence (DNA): TGTGCCAGCAGCCCTGACTCTGGGGCCAACGTCCTGACTTTC. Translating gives CASSPDSGANVLTF. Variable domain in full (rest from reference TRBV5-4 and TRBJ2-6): ETGVTQSPTHLIKTRGQQVTLRCSSQSGHNTVSWYQQALGQGPQFIFQYYREEENGRGNFPPRFSGLQFPNYSSELNVNALELDDSALYLCASSPDSGANVLTFGAGSRLTVL.